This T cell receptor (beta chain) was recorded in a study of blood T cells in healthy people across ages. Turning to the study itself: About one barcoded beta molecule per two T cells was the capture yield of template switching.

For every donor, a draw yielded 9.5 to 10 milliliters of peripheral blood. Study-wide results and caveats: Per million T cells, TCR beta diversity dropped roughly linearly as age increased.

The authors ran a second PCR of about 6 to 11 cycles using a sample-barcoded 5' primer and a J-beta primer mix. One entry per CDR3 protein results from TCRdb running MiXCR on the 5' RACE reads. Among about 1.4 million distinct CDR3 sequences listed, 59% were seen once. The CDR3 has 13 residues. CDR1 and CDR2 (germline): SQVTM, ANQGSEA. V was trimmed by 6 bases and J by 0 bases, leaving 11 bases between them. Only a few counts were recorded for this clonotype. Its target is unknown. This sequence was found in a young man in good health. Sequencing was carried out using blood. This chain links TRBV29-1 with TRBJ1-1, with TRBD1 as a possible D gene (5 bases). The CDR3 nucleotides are TGCAGCGTCAAGGGACGGATGAACACTGAAGCTTTCTTT. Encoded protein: CSVKGRMNTEAFF.